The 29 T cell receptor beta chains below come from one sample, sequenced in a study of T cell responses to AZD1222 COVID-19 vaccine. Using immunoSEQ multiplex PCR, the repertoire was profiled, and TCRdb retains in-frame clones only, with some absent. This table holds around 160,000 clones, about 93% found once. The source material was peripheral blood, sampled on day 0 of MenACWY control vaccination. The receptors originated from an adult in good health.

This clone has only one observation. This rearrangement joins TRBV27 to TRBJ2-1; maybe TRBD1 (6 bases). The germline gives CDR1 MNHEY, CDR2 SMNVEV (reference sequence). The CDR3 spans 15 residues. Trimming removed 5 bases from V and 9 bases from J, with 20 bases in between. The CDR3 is CASSPAQGGRGEQFF. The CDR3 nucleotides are TGTGCCAGCAGTCCCGCGCAAGGGGGTAGGGGTGAGCAGTTCTTC.

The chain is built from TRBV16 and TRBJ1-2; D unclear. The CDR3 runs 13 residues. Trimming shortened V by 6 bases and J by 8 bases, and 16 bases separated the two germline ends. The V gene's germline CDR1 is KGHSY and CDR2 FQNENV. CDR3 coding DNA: TGTGCCAGCAGTCAAGGACCCTATTGGGGCTACACCTTC. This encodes CASSQGPYWGYTF.

The CDR3 bases are TGTGCCAGCAGGCGACAGGGCCCCGGGGAGCTGTTTTTT. It yields the protein CASRRQGPGELFF. The chain links TRBV3-1 (or the pseudogene TRBV3-2) to TRBJ2-2; 7 positions match TRBD1. The CDR3 runs to 13 residues. J gave up 6 bases and V 6 bases, and 4 bases lay outside the gene matches. CDR1 is LGHDT and CDR2 is YNNKEL in the germline V gene (reference sequence).

DNA for the CDR3: TGTGCCAGCAGCCCAGCGGGAGGTTTGAATGAGCAGTTCTTC. It encodes CASSPAGGLNEQFF. V is TRBV6-2 or TRBV6-3 and J is TRBJ2-1, with 9 bases aligning to TRBD2. The CDR3 runs 14 residues. The V and J ends lost 6 bases and 7 bases, in that order; junction bases with no gene match: 7. CDR1 is MNHEY and CDR2 is SVGEGT in the germline V gene.

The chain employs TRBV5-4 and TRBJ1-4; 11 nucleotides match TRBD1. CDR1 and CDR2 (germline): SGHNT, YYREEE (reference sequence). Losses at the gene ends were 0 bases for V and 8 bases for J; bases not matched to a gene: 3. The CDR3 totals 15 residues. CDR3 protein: CASSLGTGGGEKLFF. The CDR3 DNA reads TGTGCCAGCAGCTTGGGGACAGGGGGCGGGGAAAAACTGTTTTTT.

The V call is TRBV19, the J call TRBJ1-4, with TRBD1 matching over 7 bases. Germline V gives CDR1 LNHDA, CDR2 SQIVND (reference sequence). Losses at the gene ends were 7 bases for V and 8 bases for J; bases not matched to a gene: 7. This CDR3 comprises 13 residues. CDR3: CASTDREDEKLFF. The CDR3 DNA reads TGTGCCAGTACCGACAGGGAAGACGAAAAACTGTTTTTT.

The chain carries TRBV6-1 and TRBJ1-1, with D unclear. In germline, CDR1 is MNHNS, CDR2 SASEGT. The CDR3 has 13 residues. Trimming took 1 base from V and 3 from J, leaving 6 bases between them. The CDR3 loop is CASSEVGDTEAFF. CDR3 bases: TGTGCCAGCAGTGAAGTGGGTGACACTGAAGCTTTCTTT.

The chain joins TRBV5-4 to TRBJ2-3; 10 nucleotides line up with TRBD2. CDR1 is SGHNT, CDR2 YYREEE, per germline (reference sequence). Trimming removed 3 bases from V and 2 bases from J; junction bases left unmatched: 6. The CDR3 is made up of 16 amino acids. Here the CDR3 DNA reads TGTGCCAGCAGCTCCCGACTAGCGGGCCTCACAGATACGCAGTATTTT. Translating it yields CASSSRLAGLTDTQYF.

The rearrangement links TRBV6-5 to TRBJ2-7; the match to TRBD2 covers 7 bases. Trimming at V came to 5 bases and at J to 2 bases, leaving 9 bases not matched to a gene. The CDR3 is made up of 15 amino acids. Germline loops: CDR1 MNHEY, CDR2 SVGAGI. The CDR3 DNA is TGTGCCAGCAGTCCAAGGGGAGGGATTGCCTACGAGCAGTACTTC. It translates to CASSPRGGIAYEQYF.

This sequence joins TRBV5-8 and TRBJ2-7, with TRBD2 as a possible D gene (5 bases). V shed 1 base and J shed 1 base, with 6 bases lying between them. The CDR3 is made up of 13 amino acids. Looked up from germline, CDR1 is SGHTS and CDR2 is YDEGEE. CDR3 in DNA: TGTGCCAGCAGCTTGACTAGTTCCTACGAGCAGTACTTC. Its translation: CASSLTSSYEQYF.

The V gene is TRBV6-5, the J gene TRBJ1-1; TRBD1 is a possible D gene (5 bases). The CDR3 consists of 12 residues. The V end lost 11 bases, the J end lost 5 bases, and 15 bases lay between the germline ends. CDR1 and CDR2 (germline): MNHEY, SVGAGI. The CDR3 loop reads CAHRRPGTEAFF. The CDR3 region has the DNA TGTGCCCATCGGAGGCCAGGGACTGAAGCTTTCTTT.

This CDR3 is CASSREAGELFF. The CDR3, as DNA: TGTGCCAGCAGTCGGGAGGCCGGGGAGCTGTTTTTT. J is TRBJ2-2 and V is TRBV12-3 or TRBV12-4, with 7 bases lining up with TRBD2. With V trimmed by 5 bases and J by 6 bases, 0 bases remained unmatched. The CDR3 is 12 amino acids.

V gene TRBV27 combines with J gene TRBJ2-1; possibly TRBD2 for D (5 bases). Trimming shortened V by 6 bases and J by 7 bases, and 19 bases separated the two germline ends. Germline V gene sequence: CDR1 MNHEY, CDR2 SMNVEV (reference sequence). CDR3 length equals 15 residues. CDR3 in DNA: TGTGCCAGCAGCAAAGAGGGCTTCCTTGGGAATGAGCAGTTCTTC. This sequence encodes CASSKEGFLGNEQFF.

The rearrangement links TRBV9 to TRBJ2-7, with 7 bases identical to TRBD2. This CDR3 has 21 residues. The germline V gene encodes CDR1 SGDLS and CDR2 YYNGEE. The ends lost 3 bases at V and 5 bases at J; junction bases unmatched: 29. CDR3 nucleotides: TGTGCCAGCAGCGCCCCGGGGGGTAGCGGACCTTCCGACCGCTCTTACAACGAGCAGTACTTC. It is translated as CASSAPGGSGPSDRSYNEQYF.

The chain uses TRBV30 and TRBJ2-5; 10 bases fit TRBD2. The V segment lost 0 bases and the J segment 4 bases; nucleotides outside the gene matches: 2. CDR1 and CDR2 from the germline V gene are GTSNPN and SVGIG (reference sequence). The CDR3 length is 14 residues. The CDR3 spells CAWSVLAGRETQYF. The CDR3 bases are TGTGCCTGGAGTGTACTAGCGGGAAGAGAGACCCAGTACTTC.

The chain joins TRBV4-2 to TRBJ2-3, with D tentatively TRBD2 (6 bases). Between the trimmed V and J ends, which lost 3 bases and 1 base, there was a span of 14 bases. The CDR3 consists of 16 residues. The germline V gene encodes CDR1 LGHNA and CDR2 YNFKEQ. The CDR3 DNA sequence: TGTGCCAGCAGCCAGGTAGCGGCTCTGGGCACAGATACGCAGTATTTT. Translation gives CASSQVAALGTDTQYF.

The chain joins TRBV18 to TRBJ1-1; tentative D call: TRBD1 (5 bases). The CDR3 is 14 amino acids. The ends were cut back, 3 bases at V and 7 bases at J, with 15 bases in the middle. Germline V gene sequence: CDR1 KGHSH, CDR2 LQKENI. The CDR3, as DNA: TGTGCCAGCTCACCGGTGCAGGGAGGACTTGAAGCTTTCTTT. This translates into CASSPVQGGLEAFF. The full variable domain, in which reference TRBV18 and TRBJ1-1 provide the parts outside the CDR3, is NAGVMQNPRHLVRRRGQEARLRCSPMKGHSHVYWYRQLPEEGLKFMVYLQKENIIDESGMPKERFSAEFPKEGPSILRIQQVVRGDSAAYFCASSPVQGGLEAFFGQGTRLTVV.

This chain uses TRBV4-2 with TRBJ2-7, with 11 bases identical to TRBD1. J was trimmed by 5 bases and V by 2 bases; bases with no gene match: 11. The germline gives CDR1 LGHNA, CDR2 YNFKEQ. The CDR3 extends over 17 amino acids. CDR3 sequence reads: CASSQLKRTGGGNEQYF. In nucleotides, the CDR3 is TGTGCCAGCAGCCAACTGAAAAGGACAGGGGGCGGGAACGAGCAGTACTTC.

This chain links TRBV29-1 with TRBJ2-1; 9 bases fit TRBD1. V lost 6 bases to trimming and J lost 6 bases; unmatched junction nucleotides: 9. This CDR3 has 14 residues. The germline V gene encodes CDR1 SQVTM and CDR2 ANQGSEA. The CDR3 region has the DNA TGCAGCGTAGGGACAGGGATGATCTTCAATGAGCAGTTCTTC. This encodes CSVGTGMIFNEQFF.

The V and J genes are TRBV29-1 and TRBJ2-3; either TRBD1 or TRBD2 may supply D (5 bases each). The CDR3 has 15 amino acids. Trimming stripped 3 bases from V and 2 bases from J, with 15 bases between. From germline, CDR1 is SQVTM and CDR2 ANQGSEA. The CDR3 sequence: CSVEGRRGDTDTQYF. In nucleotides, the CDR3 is TGCAGCGTTGAGGGCCGTAGAGGGGACACAGATACGCAGTATTTT.

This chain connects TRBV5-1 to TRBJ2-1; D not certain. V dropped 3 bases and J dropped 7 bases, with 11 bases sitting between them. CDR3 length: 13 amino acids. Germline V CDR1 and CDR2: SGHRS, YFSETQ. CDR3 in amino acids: CASSSDPWNEQFF. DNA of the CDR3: TGCGCCAGCAGCTCTGATCCTTGGAATGAGCAGTTCTTC.

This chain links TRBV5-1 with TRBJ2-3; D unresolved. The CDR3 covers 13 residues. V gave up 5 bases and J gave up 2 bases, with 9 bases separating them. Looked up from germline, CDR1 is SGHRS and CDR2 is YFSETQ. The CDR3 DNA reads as TGCGCCAGCAGAACAGAGGACACAGATACGCAGTATTTT. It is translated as CASRTEDTDTQYF.

The CDR3 here is CAWNHVREQFF. The CDR3 nucleotides are TGTGCCTGGAACCACGTAAGGGAGCAGTTCTTC. The J gene is TRBJ2-1, the V gene TRBV30; D not resolved. CDR1 is GTSNPN, CDR2 SVGIG, per germline (reference sequence). With 4 bases removed from V and 10 bases from J, the gap between germline ends came to 11 bases. This CDR3 region has 11 residues.

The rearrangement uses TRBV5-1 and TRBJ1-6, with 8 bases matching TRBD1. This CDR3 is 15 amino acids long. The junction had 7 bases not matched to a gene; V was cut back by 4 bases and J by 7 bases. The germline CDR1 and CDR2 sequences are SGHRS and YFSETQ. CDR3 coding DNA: TGCGCCAGCAGCCCGATGACAGGGGACAATTCACCCCTCCACTTT. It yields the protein CASSPMTGDNSPLHF.

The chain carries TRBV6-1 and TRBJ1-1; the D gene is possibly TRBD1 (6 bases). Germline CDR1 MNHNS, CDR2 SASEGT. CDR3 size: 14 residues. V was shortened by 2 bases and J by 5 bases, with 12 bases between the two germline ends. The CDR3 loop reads CASSEHQGRTEAFF. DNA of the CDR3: TGTGCCAGCAGTGAACATCAGGGGCGTACTGAAGCTTTCTTT.

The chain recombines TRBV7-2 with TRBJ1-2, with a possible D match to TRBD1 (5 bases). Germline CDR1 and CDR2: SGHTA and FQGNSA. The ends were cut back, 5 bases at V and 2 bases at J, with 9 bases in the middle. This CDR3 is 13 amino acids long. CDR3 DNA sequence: TGTGCCAGCAGCGCGACAGTCAACTATGGCTACACCTTC. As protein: CASSATVNYGYTF.

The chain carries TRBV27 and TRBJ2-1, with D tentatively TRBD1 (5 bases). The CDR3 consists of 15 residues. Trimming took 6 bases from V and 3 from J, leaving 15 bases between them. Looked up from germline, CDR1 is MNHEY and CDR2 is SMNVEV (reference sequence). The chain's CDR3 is CASSPAGPIYNEQFF. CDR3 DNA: TGTGCCAGCAGCCCCGCAGGGCCGATCTACAATGAGCAGTTCTTC.

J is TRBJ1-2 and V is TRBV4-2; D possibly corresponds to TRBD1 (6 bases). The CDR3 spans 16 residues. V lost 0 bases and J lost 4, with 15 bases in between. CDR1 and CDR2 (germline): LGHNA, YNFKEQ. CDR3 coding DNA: TGTGCCAGCAGCCAAGATAGAGTTAGGGGGGGCTATGGCTACACCTTC. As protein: CASSQDRVRGGYGYTF.

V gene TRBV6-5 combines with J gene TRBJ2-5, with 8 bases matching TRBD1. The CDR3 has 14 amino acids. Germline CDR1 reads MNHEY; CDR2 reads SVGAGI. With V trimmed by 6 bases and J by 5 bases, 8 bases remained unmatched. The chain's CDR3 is CASSPSTGAETQYF. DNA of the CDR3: TGTGCCAGCAGCCCCTCGACAGGGGCTGAGACCCAGTACTTC.